This is a list of T cell receptor beta chains from one sample in a study of cytomegalovirus exposure and HLA in healthy donors. The protocol was immunoSEQ multiplex PCR, while the TCRdb copy is restricted to in-frame clones and leaves out a portion. The table shows fewer than 350,000 clones, with around nine tenths occurring only once. Material for sequencing was PBMCs. All receptors derive from a young woman in good health and CMV-seronegative. The CDR3 runs from the conserved cysteine through the conserved F or W. A D gene is named only where the DNA matches it firmly. For some rows the clone size is stated as once, few or many, or as a class when expanded; others skip it.

TGTGCCAGCAGCCGGGACAGGCTGAACTATGGCTACACCTTC,CASSRDRLNYGYTF,-,TRBD1,TRBV7-6,14,TRBJ1-2
TGTGCCAGCTCACCACGGGAGGGCACAGATACGCAGTATTTT,CASSPREGTDTQYF,-,-,TRBV18,14,TRBJ2-3
TGTGCCAGCAGCTCCCGACTAGTCTCTTACAATGAGCAGTTCTTC,CASSSRLVSYNEQFF,-,-,TRBV5-4,15,TRBJ2-1
TGCGCCAGCAGCGCTACAGGGAAGGGCAATCAGCCCCAGCATTTT,CASSATGKGNQPQHF,-,-,TRBV5-1,15,TRBJ1-5
TGTGCCAGCAGTCTCAGGACTAGCGGGGGTTACAATGAGCAGTTCTTC,CASSLRTSGGYNEQFF,few,TRBD2,TRBV27,16,TRBJ2-1
TGCAGTGCCCCGGGGGGATGGGAGCAGTTCTTC,CSAPGGWEQFF,-,TRBD2,TRBV20-1,11,TRBJ2-1
TGTGCCAGCAGGCCAGGATTAGGGGGGGGCTTAAACATTCAGTACTTC,CASRPGLGGGLNIQYF,-,-,TRBV6-6,16,TRBJ2-4
TGTGCCAGCAGTTACGAGGCCCAGGGAGGCTACACCTTC,CASSYEAQGGYTF,-,-,TRBV6-5,13,TRBJ1-2
TGTGCCAGCAGCCCCCCCGGGGGCTCTGGGGCCAACGTCCTGACTTTC,CASSPPGGSGANVLTF,-,-,TRBV28,16,TRBJ2-6
TGTGCCAGCACCTCTAGCGGGGTATACAATGAGCAGTTCTTC,CASTSSGVYNEQFF,-,TRBD2,TRBV6-1,14,TRBJ2-1
TGTGCCAGCAGCTTATCGGGGGAGGCGACTGAAGCTTTCTTT,CASSLSGEATEAFF,-,-,TRBV11-3,14,TRBJ1-1
TGTGCCAGCCCCCCTCGACTAGCGGGAGGGCCCGGCGCCTACGAGCAGTACTTC,CASPPRLAGGPGAYEQYF,-,TRBD2,TRBV6-4,18,TRBJ2-7
TGTGCCAGCAGAGGGACAGGGGAGGCCTACGAGCAGTACTTC,CASRGTGEAYEQYF,-,TRBD1,TRBV27,14,TRBJ2-7
TGTGCCAGCTCAGCAGGGAAGCGGGGAACCTACGAGCAGTACTTC,CASSAGKRGTYEQYF,-,TRBD2,TRBV18,15,TRBJ2-7
TGTGCCAGCAGTCAACGACAGGGGCAAGAGACCCAGTACTTC,CASSQRQGQETQYF,-,TRBD1,TRBV7-8,14,TRBJ2-5
TGTGCCAGCAATAGCGGGACCAGCTCCTACAATGAGCAGTTCTTC,CASNSGTSSYNEQFF,-,TRBD2,TRBV27,15,TRBJ2-1
TGTGCCAGCAGCCAGAAAGCGGGAGTCGACACAGATACGCAGTATTTT,CASSQKAGVDTDTQYF,-,TRBD2,TRBV14,16,TRBJ2-3
TGTGCCAGCAGTAGGTCCGGGGTATCCACAGATACGCAGTATTTT,CASSRSGVSTDTQYF,once,-,TRBV6-5,15,TRBJ2-3
TGTGCCAGCAGAATCGAAACAGGGGGAGGCACTGAAGCTTTCTTT,CASRIETGGGTEAFF,once,TRBD1,TRBV28,15,TRBJ1-1
TGTGCCAGCTCACCACCAGGAGGGGGCGAAAACATTCAGTACTTC,CASSPPGGGENIQYF,-,-,TRBV18,15,TRBJ2-4
TGTGCCAGCACCCTAGGACTAAACACCGGGGAGCTGTTTTTT,CASTLGLNTGELFF,-,-,TRBV2,14,TRBJ2-2
TGCGCCAGCAGCCCGAGCGGGCACGGTAATCAGCCCCAGCATTTT,CASSPSGHGNQPQHF,-,-,TRBV4-1,15,TRBJ1-5